Given below is one TCR beta chain in context. Its antigen is still unknown. Per-nucleotide qualities are absent, and no much larger clonotype sits a single base away. The library came from the immunoSEQ multiplex PCR assay. In TCRdb, the immuneACCESS table is reduced to in-frame sequences with V and J assigned. These tables do not hold every clone; where another copy was compared, an unresolved V gene accounts for under half, and the others remain unexplained. The sample includes about 85,000 clones, with around nine tenths observed a single time. Approximately 7.6% of the sample rests with the top ten. The data stem from a study of control samples from healthy donors and cancer patients (dated by TCRdb to between 2020 and 2021). The CDR3 starts with the cysteine, ends with the phenylalanine, and has 15 residues. Only CDR3 DNA is held: 45 bases, read in frame from base 1.

This clonotype originated in a woman between 55 and 75 years old in good health. Source material: blood. This receptor chain uses TRBV21-1 and TRBJ1-4; the D call TRBD1 from the table was never checked on the DNA. TRBV21-1 is noted as a pseudogene. CDR3 region: CASSTRQFSNEKLFF. The bases read TGTGCCAGCAGCACGCGACAGTTTTCGAATGAAAAACTGTTTTTT.